This T cell receptor beta chain was identified during a study of breast tumors, draining lymph nodes, adjacent tissues. The sample holds many counts of this clonotype. The antigen remains unidentified. Samples came from axillary lymph nodes draining the breast cancer. TCRdb passed the multiplex PCR reads through MiXCR, listing each CDR3 protein once. Of approximately 210,000 distinct CDR3 sequences listed, less than 40% were seen once; the top ten hold about 3.9%. Trimming cost V 4 bases and J 2 bases, with 12 bases left between them. CDR1 and CDR2 (germline): KGHDR, SFDVKD. CDR3 length: 15 residues. Study-wide results and caveats: Tumors had less TCR diversity than lymph nodes, more than nontumor tissue.

The sequence was collected from a female donor with breast cancer. Some clones in this sample may be carry-over from other donors' samples. The gene calls are TRBV24-1 and TRBJ2-3, with D possibly matching TRBD1 (5 bases). The sample comprised axillary lymph node tissue. Written as DNA, the CDR3 is TGTGCCACCAGTGAGTCAGGGAAACTCACAGATACGCAGTATTTT. It is translated as CATSESGKLTDTQYF.